This is a list of T cell receptor beta chains from one sample in a study of T cell repertoires in cytomegalovirus infection. TCRdb reprocessed the reads with MiXCR, giving one entry per CDR3 protein. Of roughly 630,000 distinct CDR3 sequences listed, 20% to 25% are singletons. Source material: CD8+ T cells from PBMCs. Receptor source: a human donor in good health (CMV status not recorded). Some clones in this sample may be carry-over from other donors' samples. CDR3s include the opening cysteine and the closing phenylalanine or tryptophan. A D gene is named only where the DNA matches it firmly. Where a row states a size, it is once, few, many or the class of an expanded clone; other rows omit it.

j_call d_call v_call clone_size cdr3_aa cdr3_nt
TRBJ2-5 NA TRBV7-2 few CASSYAGGTQETQYF TGTGCCAGCAGCTACGCCGGGGGGACACAAGAGACCCAGTACTTC
TRBJ2-5 NA TRBV7-9 NA CASSPPTAQETQYF TGTGCCAGCAGCCCCCCAACAGCCCAAGAGACCCAGTACTTC
TRBJ1-1 NA TRBV7-6 few CASSLASHTEAFF TGTGCCAGCAGCTTAGCCAGTCACACTGAAGCTTTCTTT
TRBJ1-6 NA TRBV28 NA CASSLSDRSSYNSPLHF TGTGCCAGCAGTTTATCAGACAGAAGCTCCTATAATTCACCCCTCCACTTT
TRBJ2-6 TRBD1 TRBV19 few CASSARGFGANVLTF TGTGCCAGTAGTGCCAGGGGGTTTGGGGCCAACGTCCTGACTTTC
TRBJ2-4 NA TRBV7-9 few CASSSPASKNIQYF TGTGCCAGCAGCTCGCCCGCCAGCAAAAACATTCAGTACTTC
TRBJ1-2 NA TRBV29-1 NA CSVEVQGEFGYTF TGCAGCGTTGAAGTCCAAGGGGAATTTGGCTATACCTTC
TRBJ2-1 TRBD2 TRBV10-3 many CAIRKTSGGSINEQFF TGTGCCATCAGGAAGACTAGCGGGGGGTCTATTAATGAGCAGTTCTTC
TRBJ2-7 NA TRBV7-9 once CASSLAYRGEQYF TGTGCCAGCAGCTTAGCGTATCGGGGCGAGCAGTACTTC
TRBJ2-1 TRBD2 TRBV7-6 many CASSWRTSGVNEQFF TGTGCCAGCAGTTGGCGGACTAGCGGGGTGAATGAGCAGTTCTTC
TRBJ2-1 NA TRBV6-5 many CASSYGAGDYNEQFF TGTGCCAGCAGTTACGGGGCAGGGGATTACAATGAGCAGTTCTTC
TRBJ2-2 NA TRBV20-1 NA CSARAIFENRANTGELFF TGCAGTGCTAGAGCGATCTTCGAGAACAGGGCGAACACCGGGGAGCTGTTTTTT
TRBJ1-1 NA TRBV19 few CASSIDVQGATEAFF TGTGCCAGTAGTATAGATGTTCAGGGCGCCACTGAAGCTTTCTTT
TRBJ1-5 NA TRBV28 NA CASSSPMANQPQHF TGTGCCAGCAGTTCACCAATGGCTAATCAGCCCCAGCATTTT
TRBJ1-1 NA TRBV7-9 NA CASSLESWAGATEAFF TGTGCCAGCAGCTTAGAATCGTGGGCAGGGGCCACTGAAGCTTTCTTT
TRBJ2-1 NA TRBV15 few CATSREPNPRDEQFF TGTGCCACCAGCAGAGAACCCAACCCTCGGGATGAGCAGTTCTTC
TRBJ2-3 NA TRBV6-1 NA CASSGGRGTDTQYF TGTGCCAGCAGCGGGGGGCGAGGCACAGATACGCAGTATTTT
TRBJ1-2 NA TRBV12-5 few CASGFYAPTGTLGGDYGYTF TGTGCTAGTGGTTTCTACGCCCCTACCGGGACACTCGGCGGGGACTATGGCTACACCTTC
TRBJ2-1 TRBD2 TRBV20-1 NA CSAREIAGGNNEQFF TGCAGTGCTAGAGAGATAGCGGGGGGAAACAATGAGCAGTTCTTC
TRBJ2-1 TRBD2 TRBV25-1 many CASRKAGGPKNEQFF TGTGCCAGCAGAAAAGCGGGGGGGCCTAAGAATGAGCAGTTCTTC
TRBJ2-1 TRBD2 TRBV10-3 few CAIRVMGLAGPNEQFF TGTGCCATCAGAGTGATGGGACTAGCGGGTCCCAATGAGCAGTTCTTC
TRBJ2-5 NA TRBV7-7 NA CASSLVAGYDETQYF TGTGCTAGCAGCTTAGTGGCAGGGTATGATGAGACCCAGTACTTC
TRBJ1-1 TRBD1 TRBV7-9 many CASSPRSGGATEAFF TGTGCCAGCAGCCCGCGTTCAGGGGGTGCCACTGAAGCTTTCTTT
TRBJ2-2 TRBD2 TRBV7-9 many CASSLVSGDTGELFF TGTGCCAGCAGCTTAGTAAGCGGGGACACCGGGGAGCTGTTTTTT
TRBJ2-1 TRBD1 TRBV27 few CASSKGTGGILNEQFF TGTGCCAGCAGTAAGGGAACAGGGGGGATCCTCAATGAGCAGTTCTTC
TRBJ2-1 TRBD2 TRBV7-9 NA CASTFPSGYNEQFF TGTGCCAGCACCTTCCCTAGCGGATACAATGAGCAGTTCTTC
TRBJ1-6 TRBD1 TRBV20-1 few CSARVNRGGSPLHF TGCAGTGCTAGAGTGAACAGGGGGGGTTCACCCCTCCACTTT
TRBJ2-2 TRBD1 TRBV7-6 many CASSFPEGARDTGELFF TGTGCCAGCAGCTTCCCCGAGGGGGCTAGAGACACCGGGGAGCTGTTTTTT
TRBJ1-1 NA TRBV13 few CASSFWGAQGTEAFF TGTGCCAGCAGCTTTTGGGGGGCGCAGGGAACTGAAGCTTTCTTT
TRBJ2-1 NA TRBV18 NA CASSPEHRDLRKNEQFF TGTGCCAGCTCACCAGAACATCGGGACCTAAGGAAGAATGAGCAGTTCTTC
TRBJ2-1 TRBD2 TRBV29-1 few CSVDHLAGEYNEQFF TGCAGCGTTGATCACCTAGCGGGGGAATACAATGAGCAGTTCTTC
TRBJ2-5 NA TRBV18 NA CASSQGGPQETQYF TGTGCCAGCTCACAAGGGGGACCCCAAGAGACCCAGTACTTC
TRBJ1-2 NA TRBV28 NA CASSFMADYGYTF TGTGCCAGCAGTTTTATGGCCGACTATGGCTACACCTTC
TRBJ1-1 NA TRBV2 few CASRGKKAFF TGTGCCAGCAGGGGAAAAAAAGCTTTCTTT
TRBJ2-7 TRBD2 TRBV7-2 many CASSPRLAGFEQYF TGTGCCAGCAGCCCCCGACTAGCGGGGTTCGAGCAGTACTTC
TRBJ2-1 NA TRBV6-8 NA CASSLIGAPSSYNEQFF TGTGCCAGCAGTTTAATAGGGGCCCCGAGCTCCTACAATGAGCAGTTCTTC
TRBJ1-1 NA TRBV6-5 many CASSYSNGGNTEAFF TGTGCCAGCAGTTACTCGAATGGGGGAAACACTGAAGCTTTCTTT
TRBJ2-1 TRBD1 TRBV7-2 few CASSTGTGIEQFF TGTGCCAGCAGCACCGGGACAGGGATTGAGCAGTTCTTC
TRBJ2-3 NA TRBV4-2 NA CASSQEGNRADTQYF TGTGCCAGCAGCCAAGAAGGGAACAGGGCCGATACGCAGTATTTT
TRBJ1-5 NA TRBV5-1 many CASSLVPADYSNQPQHF TGCGCCAGCAGCTTGGTGCCAGCGGATTATAGCAATCAGCCCCAGCATTTT
TRBJ2-7 NA TRBV12-3/TRBV12-4 once CASSSTETTYEQYF TGTGCCAGCAGTTCGACAGAGACGACCTACGAGCAGTACTTC
TRBJ2-5 TRBD2 TRBV2 NA CASIGRHTSGGRETQYF TGTGCCAGCATCGGCAGGCACACTAGCGGGGGCCGGGAGACCCAGTACTTC
TRBJ1-5 NA TRBV6-5 few CASSRLPRMDQPQHF TGTGCCAGCAGTCGATTGCCCCGGATGGATCAGCCCCAGCATTTT
TRBJ1-1 NA TRBV6-2/TRBV6-3 NA CASSYSRTAGSEAFF TGTGCCAGCAGTTACTCTCGGACAGCAGGATCCGAAGCTTTCTTT
TRBJ1-3 NA TRBV28 NA CASSPIDGNTIYF TGTGCCAGCAGCCCAATTGACGGAAACACCATATATTTT
TRBJ1-5 TRBD1 TRBV6-6 many CASSSGGLSNQPQHF TGTGCCAGCTCCTCAGGGGGCCTTAGCAATCAGCCCCAGCATTTT
TRBJ1-5 TRBD1 TRBV12-3/TRBV12-4 NA CASSLGPPGQLQHF TGTGCCAGCAGTTTAGGGCCCCCGGGACAGCTCCAGCATTTT
TRBJ1-2 NA TRBV5-6 few CASSWVLEDGGYTF TGTGCCAGCAGCTGGGTTTTGGAGGACGGTGGCTACACCTTC
TRBJ1-2 NA TRBV6-2/TRBV6-3 NA CASSYSGPYYGYTF TGTGCCAGCAGTTACTCTGGACCCTACTATGGCTACACCTTC
TRBJ1-2 NA TRBV7-9 many CASSSRVVDSNYGYTF TGTGCCAGCAGCTCCCGAGTAGTGGACAGTAACTATGGCTACACCTTC
TRBJ1-1 NA TRBV28 NA CASSFVSRDTEAFF TGTGCCAGCAGTTTCGTCAGCCGAGACACTGAAGCTTTCTTT
TRBJ2-7 NA TRBV10-1 many CASSPMAGAAYEQYF TGCGCCAGCAGTCCGATGGCAGGCGCTGCCTACGAGCAGTACTTC
TRBJ1-2 TRBD1 TRBV25-1 NA CASSEWTGQSLYGYTF TGTGCCAGCAGTGAATGGACAGGGCAATCCCTCTATGGCTACACCTTC